This T cell receptor beta chain comes out of a study of CD8+CD57+ T cells in acquired aplastic anemia. Study-level information: Mean yield of DNA from sorted CD4+ and CD8+ cells was 3 to 3.5 ug.

V gave up 5 bases and J gave up 4 bases, with 21 bases separating them. The CDR3 contains 16 residues. Study-wide results and limits: Patients shared around 31 CD8+ CDR3 sequences with controls.

This clonotype was detected ten times or more. The antigen remains undetermined. It was genomic DNA that served as the template for profiling TCR beta VDJ and CDR3. TCRdb re-analysed the reads in MiXCR, keeping a single row per CDR3 protein. The top ten hold approximately 44% of the sample, which has 200,000 or so distinct CDR3 sequences, around 65% seen once. This TCR derives from a human donor with severe aplastic anemia or a healthy control (not recorded which). This rearrangement joins TRBV12-3 or TRBV12-4 to TRBJ2-7; D possibly corresponds to TRBD2 (5 bases). Specimen: sorted CD4+, CD8+, or CD8+CD57+ T cells (not recorded which) from PBMCs. This CDR3 reads CASSTFEHRGPYEQYF. The CDR3 DNA reads as TGTGCCAGCAGTACCTTCGAACATCGGGGTCCATACGAGCAGTACTTC.